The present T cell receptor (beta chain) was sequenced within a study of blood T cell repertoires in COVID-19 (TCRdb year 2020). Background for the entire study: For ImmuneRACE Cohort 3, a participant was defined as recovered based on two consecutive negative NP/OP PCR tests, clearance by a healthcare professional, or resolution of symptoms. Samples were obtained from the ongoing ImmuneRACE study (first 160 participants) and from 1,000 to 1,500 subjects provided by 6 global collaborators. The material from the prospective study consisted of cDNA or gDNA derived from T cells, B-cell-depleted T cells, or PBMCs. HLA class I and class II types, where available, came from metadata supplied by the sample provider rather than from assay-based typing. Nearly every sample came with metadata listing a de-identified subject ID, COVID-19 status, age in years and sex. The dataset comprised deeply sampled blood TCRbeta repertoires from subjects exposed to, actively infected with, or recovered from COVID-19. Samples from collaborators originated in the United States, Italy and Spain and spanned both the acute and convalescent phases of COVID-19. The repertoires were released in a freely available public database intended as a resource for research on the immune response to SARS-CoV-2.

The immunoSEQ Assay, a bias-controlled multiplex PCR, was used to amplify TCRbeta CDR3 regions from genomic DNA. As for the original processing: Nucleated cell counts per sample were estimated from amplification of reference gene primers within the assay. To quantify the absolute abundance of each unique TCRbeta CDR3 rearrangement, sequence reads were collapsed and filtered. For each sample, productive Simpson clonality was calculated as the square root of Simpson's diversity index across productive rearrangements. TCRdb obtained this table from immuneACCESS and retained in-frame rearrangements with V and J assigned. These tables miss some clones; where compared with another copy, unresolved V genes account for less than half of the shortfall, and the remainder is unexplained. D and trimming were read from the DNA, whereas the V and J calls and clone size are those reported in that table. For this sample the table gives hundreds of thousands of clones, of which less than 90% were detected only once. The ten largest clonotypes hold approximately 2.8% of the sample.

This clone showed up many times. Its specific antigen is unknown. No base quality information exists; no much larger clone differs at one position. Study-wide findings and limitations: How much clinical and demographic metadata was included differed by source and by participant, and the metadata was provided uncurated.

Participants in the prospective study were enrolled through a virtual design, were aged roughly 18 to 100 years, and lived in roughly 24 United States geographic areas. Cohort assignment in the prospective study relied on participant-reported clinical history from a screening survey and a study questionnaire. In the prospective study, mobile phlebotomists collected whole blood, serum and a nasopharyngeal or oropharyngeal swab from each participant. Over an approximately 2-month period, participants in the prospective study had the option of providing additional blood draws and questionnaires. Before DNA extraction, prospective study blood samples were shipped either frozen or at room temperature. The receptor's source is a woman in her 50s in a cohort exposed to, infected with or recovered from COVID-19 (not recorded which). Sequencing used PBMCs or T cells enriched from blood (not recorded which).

The bases read TGTGCCAGCAGCTTAGGTCTAGCGGAGTACAATGAGCAGTTCTTC. It encodes CASSLGLAEYNEQFF. The rearranged segments are TRBV7-8 and TRBJ2-1, with TRBD2 matching 7 junction bases. CDR1 and CDR2 were assigned from the germline V gene as SGHVS and FQNEAQ. The CDR3 runs 15 amino acids, cysteine and phenylalanine included. Just CDR3 DNA is preserved here, 45 bases in frame from base 1. Trimmed from V: 1 base; trimmed from J: 4 bases; junction bases lacking a gene match: 4.